The rows below give T cell receptor beta chains drawn from one sample of a study of blood T cell repertoires in COVID-19. Data came from immunoSEQ multiplex PCR; TCRdb stores just in-frame clones and leaves some out. Counted here are 250,000 to 400,000 clones, around 90% occurring once; the ten biggest clones make up roughly 2.9%. Sample: peripheral blood. These receptors all come from a woman younger than 45 with COVID-19, enrolled during active disease. Each CDR3 is given with its conserved first and last residue. A D gene is named only where the DNA matches it firmly. Expanded clones are given a class, and other clones once, few, many or no size at all.

CDR3nt: TGTGCCAGCCCGCCAGCTGGGACTATGAACACTGAAGCTTTCTTT
CDR3aa: CASPPAGTMNTEAFF
abundance: .
j_gene: TRBJ1-1
v_gene: TRBV28
d_gene: .

CDR3nt: TGTGCCAGCAGCCCCGAGGAGGGGTCCCCTGAAGCTTTCTTT
CDR3aa: CASSPEEGSPEAFF
abundance: .
j_gene: TRBJ1-1
v_gene: TRBV5-4
d_gene: .

CDR3nt: TGCGCCAGCAGTGGGGGACAGGGACCTAACACCGGGGAGCTGTTTTTT
CDR3aa: CASSGGQGPNTGELFF
abundance: .
j_gene: TRBJ2-2
v_gene: TRBV10-1
d_gene: TRBD1

CDR3nt: TGCGCCAGCAGCTTGGGACAGGGCCGTGGCTACACCTTC
CDR3aa: CASSLGQGRGYTF
abundance: .
j_gene: TRBJ1-2
v_gene: TRBV5-1
d_gene: TRBD1

CDR3nt: TGTGCCAGTAGTCGGATCGGGACAGCCTTTAGCAATCAGCCCCAGCATTTT
CDR3aa: CASSRIGTAFSNQPQHF
abundance: .
j_gene: TRBJ1-5
v_gene: TRBV19
d_gene: TRBD1

CDR3nt: TGTGCCAGCAGCCCCACAGGGAACTATGGCTACACCTTC
CDR3aa: CASSPTGNYGYTF
abundance: .
j_gene: TRBJ1-2
v_gene: TRBV2
d_gene: .

CDR3nt: TGTGCCAGCAGCTTCACCCAGGGCCAAGGGGTAAAAGCTTTCTTT
CDR3aa: CASSFTQGQGVKAFF
abundance: few
j_gene: TRBJ1-1
v_gene: TRBV11-2
d_gene: .

CDR3nt: TGTGCCAGCAGTGAAGGGGGACTAGAGGTAGATACGCAGTATTTT
CDR3aa: CASSEGGLEVDTQYF
abundance: .
j_gene: TRBJ2-3
v_gene: TRBV2
d_gene: TRBD2

CDR3nt: TGTGCCAGTAGTCCTGGGACTAGCGGGTGGGCCGAGCAGTTCTTC
CDR3aa: CASSPGTSGWAEQFF
abundance: .
j_gene: TRBJ2-1
v_gene: TRBV19
d_gene: TRBD2

CDR3nt: TGTGCCAGCAATCCACCGGGAAGGAGGAACACTGAAGCTTTCTTT
CDR3aa: CASNPPGRRNTEAFF
abundance: .
j_gene: TRBJ1-1
v_gene: TRBV28
d_gene: .

CDR3nt: TGTGCCATCAGTGCCCAGGGAAACACTGAAGCTTTCTTT
CDR3aa: CAISAQGNTEAFF
abundance: .
j_gene: TRBJ1-1
v_gene: TRBV10-3
d_gene: .

CDR3nt: TGCGCCAGCAGCCAGGAACAGGGAATGTCCCAGCATTTT
CDR3aa: CASSQEQGMSQHF
abundance: .
j_gene: TRBJ1-5
v_gene: TRBV4-1
d_gene: .

CDR3nt: TGTGCCAGCAGCTTAGTCGCGACAGGGGGACACGAGCAGTACTTC
CDR3aa: CASSLVATGGHEQYF
abundance: .
j_gene: TRBJ2-7
v_gene: TRBV7-2
d_gene: TRBD1

CDR3nt: TGTGCCAGCAGTTTAACGGGACAGGGTGAGCAGTTCTTC
CDR3aa: CASSLTGQGEQFF
abundance: once
j_gene: TRBJ2-1
v_gene: TRBV12-3/TRBV12-4
d_gene: TRBD1

CDR3nt: TGCGCCATCATGGACAGGGTCCCGAACACTGAAGCTTTCTTT
CDR3aa: CAIMDRVPNTEAFF
abundance: .
j_gene: TRBJ1-1
v_gene: TRBV10-2
d_gene: TRBD1

CDR3nt: TGTGCCAGCAGCTTAACCGGGAGGGGCAAGGATGAGCAGTTCTTC
CDR3aa: CASSLTGRGKDEQFF
abundance: .
j_gene: TRBJ2-1
v_gene: TRBV11-2
d_gene: TRBD2

CDR3nt: TGTGCCAGTAGTATATCGAGCTCTGGGGCCAACGTCCTGACTTTC
CDR3aa: CASSISSSGANVLTF
abundance: .
j_gene: TRBJ2-6
v_gene: TRBV19
d_gene: .

CDR3nt: TGCGCCAGCAGCTTGGGCCTCGGGGTAGCCTACGAGCAGTACTTC
CDR3aa: CASSLGLGVAYEQYF
abundance: .
j_gene: TRBJ2-7
v_gene: TRBV5-1
d_gene: .

CDR3nt: TGTGCCATCAGTGAGTCCGTCTCGAACCTAATTGGAAACACCATATATTTT
CDR3aa: CAISESVSNLIGNTIYF
abundance: many
j_gene: TRBJ1-3
v_gene: TRBV10-3
d_gene: .

CDR3nt: TGTGCCAGCACTTATTCCGGGGGGAGGACTGAAGCTTTCTTT
CDR3aa: CASTYSGGRTEAFF
abundance: few
j_gene: TRBJ1-1
v_gene: TRBV3-1/TRBV3-2
d_gene: .

CDR3nt: TGTGCCAGCAGTCAAAACAGGGGGAGCGGAAAACTGTTTTTT
CDR3aa: CASSQNRGSGKLFF
abundance: .
j_gene: TRBJ1-4
v_gene: TRBV6-5
d_gene: TRBD1

CDR3nt: TGTGCCAGCAGTGAATCATTTGGACAGACTGAAGCTTTCTTT
CDR3aa: CASSESFGQTEAFF
abundance: .
j_gene: TRBJ1-1
v_gene: TRBV2
d_gene: .

CDR3nt: TGTGCCAGCAGGGGGACAGGGGGAAATCAGCCCCAGCATTTT
CDR3aa: CASRGTGGNQPQHF
abundance: .
j_gene: TRBJ1-5
v_gene: TRBV6-5
d_gene: TRBD1

CDR3nt: TGTGCCAGTAGCTACAGCTTGAACACTGAAGCTTTCTTT
CDR3aa: CASSYSLNTEAFF
abundance: few
j_gene: TRBJ1-1
v_gene: TRBV19
d_gene: .

CDR3nt: TGTGCCAGCAGGGGACTGGAGGCGGACACCATATATTTT
CDR3aa: CASRGLEADTIYF
abundance: .
j_gene: TRBJ1-3
v_gene: TRBV28
d_gene: .

CDR3nt: TGTGCCAGCTCCGACGGGAGCACTGAAGCTTTCTTT
CDR3aa: CASSDGSTEAFF
abundance: .
j_gene: TRBJ1-1
v_gene: TRBV28
d_gene: .

CDR3nt: TGTGCCAGCAGTCTCCGGGAGGGAAAACTGTTTTTT
CDR3aa: CASSLREGKLFF
abundance: .
j_gene: TRBJ1-4
v_gene: TRBV28
d_gene: .

CDR3nt: TGCAGCGTTGTGGAGGGCTACACCTTC
CDR3aa: CSVVEGYTF
abundance: .
j_gene: TRBJ1-2
v_gene: TRBV29-1
d_gene: .

CDR3nt: TGTGCCAGCAGATGGACCGCGGGCCACGAAGCTTTCTTT
CDR3aa: CASRWTAGHEAFF
abundance: .
j_gene: TRBJ1-1
v_gene: TRBV7-2
d_gene: .

CDR3nt: TGTGCCAGCAGTGACTCCGCCCTAGCGGGTCGGAATGAGCAGTTCTTC
CDR3aa: CASSDSALAGRNEQFF
abundance: once
j_gene: TRBJ2-1
v_gene: TRBV2
d_gene: TRBD2

CDR3nt: TGTGCCAGCAGCCAAGAGGAGACTGGGGCCAACGTCCTGACTTTC
CDR3aa: CASSQEETGANVLTF
abundance: .
j_gene: TRBJ2-6
v_gene: TRBV14
d_gene: .

CDR3nt: TGTGCCAGCAGCCGAGGGTCCACTGAAGCTTTCTTT
CDR3aa: CASSRGSTEAFF
abundance: .
j_gene: TRBJ1-1
v_gene: TRBV14
d_gene: .

CDR3nt: TGCGCCAGCAGCGAATCAACGGGACTTTCATACGAGCAGTACTTC
CDR3aa: CASSESTGLSYEQYF
abundance: .
j_gene: TRBJ2-7
v_gene: TRBV5-1
d_gene: .

CDR3nt: TGTGCCAGCAGTGACTCGTTGAGCATTTTAGGGGACACTGAAGCTTTCTTT
CDR3aa: CASSDSLSILGDTEAFF
abundance: .
j_gene: TRBJ1-1
v_gene: TRBV6-4
d_gene: .

CDR3nt: TGTGCCAGCAGCTTAGCTCCAGCGGGCGACTCCTACGAGCAGTACTTC
CDR3aa: CASSLAPAGDSYEQYF
abundance: .
j_gene: TRBJ2-7
v_gene: TRBV7-8
d_gene: .

CDR3nt: TGTGCCAGCAGTTACTCAGGACAGGCTAATGGCTACACCTTC
CDR3aa: CASSYSGQANGYTF
abundance: .
j_gene: TRBJ1-2
v_gene: TRBV28
d_gene: TRBD1

CDR3nt: TGTGCCAGCAGTCCAAACTCGGGAAACACCATATATTTT
CDR3aa: CASSPNSGNTIYF
abundance: .
j_gene: TRBJ1-3
v_gene: TRBV12-3/TRBV12-4
d_gene: .

CDR3nt: TGTGCCAGCAGTGAAGCAATTCGGAGCTACAGGGAGCTGTTTTTT
CDR3aa: CASSEAIRSYRELFF
abundance: .
j_gene: TRBJ2-2
v_gene: TRBV6-1
d_gene: .

CDR3nt: TGTGCCACCAGTGATCCCGGGACAGATGAAGCTTTCTTT
CDR3aa: CATSDPGTDEAFF
abundance: .
j_gene: TRBJ1-1
v_gene: TRBV24-1
d_gene: TRBD1

CDR3nt: TGCAGTGCTAGTACGGATGAAAAACTGTTTTTT
CDR3aa: CSASTDEKLFF
abundance: few
j_gene: TRBJ1-4
v_gene: TRBV20-1
d_gene: .

CDR3nt: TGTCCTGGGAGCGCCCATCAAACAGGGCCCGGGGAGCTGTTTTTT
CDR3aa: CPGSAHQTGPGELFF
abundance: .
j_gene: TRBJ2-2
v_gene: TRBV22-1
d_gene: .

CDR3nt: TGTGCCAGCAGTTTACAGGGAAAGTTTCAGCCCCAGCATTTT
CDR3aa: CASSLQGKFQPQHF
abundance: .
j_gene: TRBJ1-5
v_gene: TRBV28
d_gene: .

CDR3nt: TGTGCCAGCAGTTATGTTTTAACAGGGGGATACTATAGCAATCAGCCCCAGCATTTT
CDR3aa: CASSYVLTGGYYSNQPQHF
abundance: .
j_gene: TRBJ1-5
v_gene: TRBV5-8
d_gene: TRBD1

CDR3nt: TGTGCCAGCAGGAGCGAAACTAGCGGGACTCCTTACAATGAGCAGTTCTTC
CDR3aa: CASRSETSGTPYNEQFF
abundance: .
j_gene: TRBJ2-1
v_gene: TRBV27
d_gene: TRBD2

CDR3nt: TGTGCCAGTAAAAGGAACTCAGGGGGCCGCTTGAACACTGAAGCTTTCTTT
CDR3aa: CASKRNSGGRLNTEAFF
abundance: .
j_gene: TRBJ1-1
v_gene: TRBV19
d_gene: TRBD1

CDR3nt: TGTGCCACCAGTGATTTGATTGGGACTAGCGGGTACGAGCAGTACTTC
CDR3aa: CATSDLIGTSGYEQYF
abundance: .
j_gene: TRBJ2-7
v_gene: TRBV24-1
d_gene: TRBD2

CDR3nt: TGCGCCAGCAGCGACAGGGAGAGTGAAAAACTGTTTTTT
CDR3aa: CASSDRESEKLFF
abundance: .
j_gene: TRBJ1-4
v_gene: TRBV10-1
d_gene: TRBD1